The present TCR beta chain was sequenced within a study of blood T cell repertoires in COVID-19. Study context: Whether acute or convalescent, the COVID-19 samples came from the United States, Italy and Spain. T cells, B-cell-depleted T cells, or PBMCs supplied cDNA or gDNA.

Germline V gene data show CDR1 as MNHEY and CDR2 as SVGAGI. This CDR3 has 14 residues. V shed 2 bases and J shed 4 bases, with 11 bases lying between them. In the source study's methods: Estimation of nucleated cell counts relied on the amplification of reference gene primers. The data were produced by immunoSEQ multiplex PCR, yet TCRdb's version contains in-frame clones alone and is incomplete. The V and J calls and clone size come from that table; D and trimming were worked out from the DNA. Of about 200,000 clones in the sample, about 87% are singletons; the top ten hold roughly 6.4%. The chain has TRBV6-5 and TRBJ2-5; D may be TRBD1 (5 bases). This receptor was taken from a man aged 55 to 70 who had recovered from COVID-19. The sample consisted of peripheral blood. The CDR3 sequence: CASSYVGPRETQYF. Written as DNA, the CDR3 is TGTGCCAGCAGTTACGTGGGGCCCAGAGAGACCCAGTACTTC.